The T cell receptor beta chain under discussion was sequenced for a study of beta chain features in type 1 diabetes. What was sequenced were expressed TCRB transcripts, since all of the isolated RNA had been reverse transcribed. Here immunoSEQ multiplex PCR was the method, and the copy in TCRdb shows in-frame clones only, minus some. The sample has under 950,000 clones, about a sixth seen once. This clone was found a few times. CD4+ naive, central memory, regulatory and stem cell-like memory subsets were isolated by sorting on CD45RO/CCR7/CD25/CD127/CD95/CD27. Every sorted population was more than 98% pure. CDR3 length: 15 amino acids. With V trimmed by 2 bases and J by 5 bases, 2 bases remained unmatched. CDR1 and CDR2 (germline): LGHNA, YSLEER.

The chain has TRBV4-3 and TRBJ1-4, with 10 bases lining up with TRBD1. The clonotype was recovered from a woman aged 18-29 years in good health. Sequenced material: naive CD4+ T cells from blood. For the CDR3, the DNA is TGCGCCAGCAGCCAACCGGGACAGGGGAATGAAAAACTGTTTTTT. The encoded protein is CASSQPGQGNEKLFF.